Listed here is a single T cell receptor (beta chain). The target antigen is unknown. The sample originates from a study of post-analysis software for immune sequencing data. Notes on the study in general: Five or six TRBV segments, TRBV5-6, TRBV5-1 and TRBV20-1 among them, were found more frequent in patients than controls.

Incorporated into the TCR beta cDNA libraries were unique molecular identifiers, which served to reduce PCR and sequencing biases. Each CDR3 protein gets one entry after TCRdb re-called the PCR reads with MiXCR. Among about 380,000 distinct CDR3 sequences listed, less than 40% were seen once. CDR1 and CDR2 (germline): MNHEY, SMNVEV (reference sequence). The CDR3 is 13 residues long. Trimming stripped 8 bases from V and 2 bases from J, with 11 bases between. The V call is TRBV27, the J call TRBJ2-3, with a possible D match to TRBD1 (7 bases). Sequenced: blood. This TCR came from a girl between 10 and 17 years old with multiple sclerosis. This chain's CDR3 is CASAGQLTDTQYF. CDR3 in DNA: TGTGCCAGCGCGGGACAGCTCACAGATACGCAGTATTTT.